This entry features one T cell receptor (beta chain) sequence. The antigen remains undetermined. Sorting defined naive CD8 T cells as CD8+CD4-CCR7+CD45RA+. CDR1 and CDR2 (germline): SGHRS, YFSETQ. The CDR3 spans 15 residues. Trimming pared 1 base from V and 3 bases from J, leaving 11 bases between. Bulk TCR libraries used previously described methods and listed TCR primers. TCRdb called the PCR reads again in MiXCR, with one record for every CDR3 protein. Of under 650,000 distinct CDR3 sequences in the sample, 20% are singletons; the top ten hold approximately 0.9%. These data belong to a study of molecular identifiers for immune sequencing clone quantification. General observations from the study: In naive cells, clones above 20 RNA copies held under 1% of molecules, whereas in effector cells they held over 98%. One cell's worth of spiked Jurkat TCR RNA was reportedly detectable among about a million naive cells.

Sequences were obtained from naive CD8+ T cells from blood, with Jurkat cell RNA spiked in. Subset of the sample: FACS-sorted CD8+CD4-CCR7+CD45RA+ naive T cells. The chain links TRBV5-1 to TRBJ2-1; unclear D gene. The clonotype comes from a human donor in good health. Some libraries in this study had Jurkat cell RNA spiked in. The CDR3 region has the DNA TGCGCCAGCAGCTTGTCCGCACCGAACTACAATGAGCAGTTCTTC. It yields the protein CASSLSAPNYNEQFF.